This section outlines one T cell receptor beta chain sequence together with its context. Its cognate antigen is unknown. CDR3 length: 13 residues. V lost 5 bases, J lost 2 bases, and 13 bases lay in between. From germline, CDR1 is DFQATT and CDR2 SNEGSKA (reference sequence). Per-sample yields of isolated PBMCs were at least 6.5 million. For the second PCR, which ran for 7 to 11 cycles, a sample-barcoded 5' primer and a J-beta primer mix were used. Each cDNA molecule was tagged by a template-switch adaptor that had 12 random nucleotides. TCRdb reprocessed the 5' RACE reads with MiXCR, giving one entry per CDR3 protein. In the table there are about 1.4 million distinct CDR3 sequences, roughly 60% of which are singletons. The entry originates in a study of blood T cells in healthy people across ages. Study conclusions and caveats: Long-lived donors carried more naive CD4+ cells and greater diversity than aged donors.

The sequenced sample consisted of blood. This TCR derives from a man aged 18 to 30 in good health. The chain has TRBV20-1 and TRBJ2-7; D is uncertain. The chain's CDR3 is CSALRLTPYEQYF. CDR3 bases: TGCAGTGCTCTCAGACTTACTCCCTACGAGCAGTACTTC.